The T cell receptor beta chain described here comes from a study of response to subunit inactivated influenza vaccine (dated by TCRdb to 2017 to 2018). Study-wide context: To follow how T cells responded to a trivalent subunit inactivated influenza vaccine, the researchers relied on deep quantitative profiling of the T cell receptor repertoire.

The protocol used for the library was RT-PCR. Sequencing took place on an Illumina HiSeq 2500. TCRdb took the public reads, trimmed them with fastp at Q25, ran MiXCR for clone calling and kept in-frame beta chains. Each CDR3 protein gets just one entry, which takes the most common genes and DNA from the rows behind it. The sample yields about 650,000 distinct CDR3 sequences; roughly 14% were counted once. Around a tenth of the sample lies in the top ten. Overall study outcomes, separate from this receptor: It was suggested by the authors that each seasonal influenza vaccination may recruit only a limited number of new T cells.

V was cut back by 6 bases and J by 12 bases, leaving a gap of 15 bases between them. The germline V gene supplies CDR1 MDHEN and CDR2 SYDVKM. Its CDR3 holds 12 amino acids, cysteine through phenylalanine. Only CDR3 DNA is held: 36 bases, read in frame from base 1. This clonotype was observed a few times. Its antigen is not yet known. Base qualities are not recorded, but no much larger clone differs from it by a single base. This sequence uses TRBV28 and TRBJ1-5; the best D guess is TRBD1, with 6 bases matching. This TCR was sampled from a man between 45 and 60 years old who received an inactivated influenza vaccine. Donor details come from another sample of the same person, matched by shared clones. The input for sequencing was PBMCs from blood, taken about 12 days after vaccination. Read as DNA, the sequence is TGTGCCAGCAGACCATACAGGGACAACCAGCATTTT. This translates into CASRPYRDNQHF.